The rows below give T cell receptor beta chains drawn from one sample of a study of blood T cell repertoires in COVID-19. The repertoire was sequenced with immunoSEQ multiplex PCR; TCRdb's copy has only in-frame clones and lacks some. The sample lists a few hundred thousand clones, approximately 90% occurring once. Material: PBMCs or T cells enriched from blood (not recorded which). These receptors originate from a middle-aged woman who had recovered from COVID-19. Both conserved end residues are part of each CDR3. The D gene is left open where the match is weak. The size of a clone is reported for some rows only, either as once, few or many, or as a class for expanded clones.

TGCGCCAGCAGCCAAGATGGGGGGGGAGCCAAAAACATTCAGTACTTC,CASSQDGGGAKNIQYF,16,TRBJ2-4,TRBV4-3,TRBD2,NA
TGTGCCAGCAGTTTGAGTGGAGGCCCCCTCCACTTT,CASSLSGGPLHF,12,TRBJ1-6,TRBV12-3/TRBV12-4,NA,NA
TGTGCCAGCAGCCAGACGACTAGCACAGATACGCAGTATTTT,CASSQTTSTDTQYF,14,TRBJ2-3,TRBV3-1/TRBV3-2,NA,NA
TGTGCCAGCGCCACCTTAGCGGGAGGTTTCCAAGAGACCCAGTACTTC,CASATLAGGFQETQYF,16,TRBJ2-5,TRBV9,TRBD2,NA
TGTGCCAGTAGGATTCGAAGGACAGGGGTCAATGAGCAGTTCTTC,CASRIRRTGVNEQFF,15,TRBJ2-1,TRBV19,TRBD1,NA
TGTGCCAGCAGCATGACGGGACAGACCTACGAGCAGTACTTC,CASSMTGQTYEQYF,14,TRBJ2-7,TRBV6-5,TRBD1,NA
TGTGCCAGCTCACCGGTGCAGGGTTATCAATTCTCTGGCTACACCTTC,CASSPVQGYQFSGYTF,16,TRBJ1-2,TRBV18,NA,NA
TGTGCCAGCTCACAACAGGGGGATACGCAGTATTTT,CASSQQGDTQYF,12,TRBJ2-3,TRBV18,TRBD1,NA
TGCGCCAGCAGCCAAGATCTCCTCGGTGAAAAACTGTTTTTT,CASSQDLLGEKLFF,14,TRBJ1-4,TRBV4-1,NA,NA
TGTGCCAGCAGCCCTACTAGCAGCGCTACAGATACGCAGTATTTT,CASSPTSSATDTQYF,15,TRBJ2-3,TRBV28,NA,NA
TGTGCCAGCAGTCCTCGGACAGGGGGCCCACAAAACTATGGCTACACCTTC,CASSPRTGGPQNYGYTF,17,TRBJ1-2,TRBV6-6,TRBD1,NA
TGTGCCAGCTCGCGGGCGTGGGGTGAAGCTTTCTTT,CASSRAWGEAFF,12,TRBJ1-1,TRBV2,NA,few
TGTGCAACCGGACGCAGGGGGACCCAAGAGACCCAGTACTTC,CATGRRGTQETQYF,14,TRBJ2-5,TRBV2,TRBD1,NA
TGTGCCAGCAGCCGAAGGCAGCGGGGGTACCAAGAGACCCAGTACTTC,CASSRRQRGYQETQYF,16,TRBJ2-5,TRBV3-1/TRBV3-2,TRBD2,NA
TGTGCCAGCCGACTAGCGGGAGGGGAGACCCAGTACTTC,CASRLAGGETQYF,13,TRBJ2-5,TRBV7-9,TRBD2,NA
TGTGCCAGCAGCTCCCGGGACAGGGGAGGGTACGAGCAGTACTTC,CASSSRDRGGYEQYF,15,TRBJ2-7,TRBV7-2,TRBD1,NA
TGTGCCAGCTCACCACCTGGGTCAGGGTTAAAGACCCAGTACTTC,CASSPPGSGLKTQYF,15,TRBJ2-5,TRBV18,NA,NA
TGTGCCACCAGCCGAGAGTTAGCGGCCTACGAGCAGTACTTC,CATSRELAAYEQYF,14,TRBJ2-7,TRBV15,NA,NA
TGCGCCAGCAGTGAAGGCGGCGGGAGTGCCTACGAGCAGTACTTC,CASSEGGGSAYEQYF,15,TRBJ2-7,TRBV10-1,TRBD2,once
TGTGCCAGCAGTACTCTAGCGGGAGCCTACAATGAGCAGTTCTTC,CASSTLAGAYNEQFF,15,TRBJ2-1,TRBV27,TRBD2,NA
TGTGCCAGCAGCCGCACAGGGGTTAACTATGGCTACACCTTC,CASSRTGVNYGYTF,14,TRBJ1-2,TRBV9,TRBD1,few
TGTGCCAGCTCGACTAGCACAGATACGCAGTATTTT,CASSTSTDTQYF,12,TRBJ2-3,TRBV2,NA,NA
TGTGCCAGCAGCTTAACAGGGGGGACCGGGGAGCTGTTTTTT,CASSLTGGTGELFF,14,TRBJ2-2,TRBV11-3,TRBD1,NA
TGCGCCAGCAGCCAAGAGACAGGGACGGAGACCCAGTACTTC,CASSQETGTETQYF,14,TRBJ2-5,TRBV4-3,TRBD1,NA
TGTGCCAGCAGTAGAGACAGGGGAACTGAAGCTTTCTTT,CASSRDRGTEAFF,13,TRBJ1-1,TRBV6-5,TRBD1,once
TGTGCCAGCGCGACCTGGACTAGCGGGACCTACGAGCAGTACTTC,CASATWTSGTYEQYF,15,TRBJ2-7,TRBV21-1,NA,NA
TGTGCCAGCAGCCGCCGGTTAGCTAACACTGAAGCTTTCTTT,CASSRRLANTEAFF,14,TRBJ1-1,TRBV7-2,NA,NA
TGTGCCAGCAGTCCACTAGCGGGTGAGCAGTTCTTC,CASSPLAGEQFF,12,TRBJ2-1,TRBV12-3/TRBV12-4,TRBD2,NA
TGTGCCAGCAAGGAGGGTGCGGCGGATAATTCACCCCTCCACTTT,CASKEGAADNSPLHF,15,TRBJ1-6,TRBV3-1/TRBV3-2,NA,once
TGTGCCAGCAGCTTAGGTAGGCAGGGGGCCAATCAGCCCCAGCATTTT,CASSLGRQGANQPQHF,16,TRBJ1-5,TRBV13,TRBD1,few
TGTGCCAGCAGGCCCCTGGGGGAGGAGAACTATGGCTACACCTTC,CASRPLGEENYGYTF,15,TRBJ1-2,TRBV27,NA,NA
TGTGCCAGCAGCCTAGGGACTAGCGGGTACACAGATACGCAGTATTTT,CASSLGTSGYTDTQYF,16,TRBJ2-3,TRBV9,TRBD2,NA
TGTGCCAGCAGCCAAGGCCTAAGAAACTACGAGCAGTACTTC,CASSQGLRNYEQYF,14,TRBJ2-7,TRBV14,NA,few
TGTGCCAGCAGACTACTAGCGAACCAAGAGACCCAGTACTTC,CASRLLANQETQYF,14,TRBJ2-5,TRBV2,TRBD2,NA
TGCGCCAGCAGCCAGGCAGCGGGGGAGACCCAGTACTTC,CASSQAAGETQYF,13,TRBJ2-5,TRBV5-1,TRBD2,NA
TGCAGCGTTGCCGCGGGAGGCTCGTCGGCAGATACGCAGTATTTT,CSVAAGGSSADTQYF,15,TRBJ2-3,TRBV29-1,TRBD2,NA
TGTGCCAGCAGCGTTACAGGGCCTGAAGCTTTCTTT,CASSVTGPEAFF,12,TRBJ1-1,TRBV5-5,NA,NA
TGTGCCAGCAGCCAAGAAGGGGTAGCGGGACTCGGAGAGACCCAGTACTTC,CASSQEGVAGLGETQYF,17,TRBJ2-5,TRBV4-2,TRBD2,NA
TGTGCCAGCAGCTTAGGGCAGGGCACAGATACGCAGTATTTT,CASSLGQGTDTQYF,14,TRBJ2-3,TRBV7-9,NA,NA
TGTGCCAGCAGCTTACTGCGTGGTTTAGAGACCCAGTACTTC,CASSLLRGLETQYF,14,TRBJ2-5,TRBV7-2,NA,NA
TGTGCCAGTAGTACTCGACAGGGGAAGACAGATACGCAGTATTTT,CASSTRQGKTDTQYF,15,TRBJ2-3,TRBV19,TRBD1,NA
TGTGCCAGCAGCCACAGGGGGAGTCGCTCCTACAATGAGCAGTTCTTC,CASSHRGSRSYNEQFF,16,TRBJ2-1,TRBV6-2/TRBV6-3,TRBD1,NA
TGTGCCAGCTCACCCCTCGGGAGCCCCACTGCAAACACTGAAGCTTTCTTT,CASSPLGSPTANTEAFF,17,TRBJ1-1,TRBV18,NA,few
TGTGCCAGCAGCTTGAGGGCCCAGGGGGCACAGACCCAGTACTTC,CASSLRAQGAQTQYF,15,TRBJ2-5,TRBV5-4,TRBD1,NA
TGTGCCAGCAGCCTGGCCCGGGGCACCGGGGAGCTGTTTTTT,CASSLARGTGELFF,14,TRBJ2-2,TRBV14,NA,NA
TGCGCCAGCAGCCAAGAATTCGGGGGAGGTACCGGGGAGCTGTTTTTT,CASSQEFGGGTGELFF,16,TRBJ2-2,TRBV4-3,NA,once
TGTGCCAGCAGCGTAGGGGGCGATACCAAAAACATTCAGTACTTC,CASSVGGDTKNIQYF,15,TRBJ2-4,TRBV9,NA,NA
TGTGCCAGCAGCTTATCAGAGATTGCCAGGGTCGGGGAGCTGTTTTTT,CASSLSEIARVGELFF,16,TRBJ2-2,TRBV7-9,NA,NA
TGTGCCACCAGCCCCCCCGACTACTACGAGCAGTACTTC,CATSPPDYYEQYF,13,TRBJ2-7,TRBV15,NA,NA
TGTGCCAGTAGTATGCGGACAAACAATCAGCCCCAGCATTTT,CASSMRTNNQPQHF,14,TRBJ1-5,TRBV19,NA,NA
TGTGCCAGCAGCCCAACTCAAACCCACAGGTCCTATGGCTACACCTTC,CASSPTQTHRSYGYTF,16,TRBJ1-2,TRBV3-1/TRBV3-2,NA,once
TGTGCCAGCAGCCGAGCCTCCCGGGACAGCCTCTACGAGCAGTACTTC,CASSRASRDSLYEQYF,16,TRBJ2-7,TRBV7-9,TRBD1,NA
TGCAGCGTTGGAGGGTTCCAAGAGACCCAGTACTTC,CSVGGFQETQYF,12,TRBJ2-5,TRBV29-1,NA,NA
TGTGCCAGCAGTCGGGCCGGGACAGGGGATTACGAGCAGTACTTC,CASSRAGTGDYEQYF,15,TRBJ2-7,TRBV6-5,TRBD1,NA
TGCAGCGTTGAAGACAGGGGAACATATGGCTACACCTTC,CSVEDRGTYGYTF,13,TRBJ1-2,TRBV29-1,NA,NA
TGTGCCAGCAGTTTATTTCAATCCGGGGTTACGAGAAACACCATATATTTT,CASSLFQSGVTRNTIYF,17,TRBJ1-3,TRBV28,NA,NA
TGTGCCATCAGTAGTGGGAGAGAAGGGGAGCTGTTTTTT,CAISSGREGELFF,13,TRBJ2-2,TRBV10-3,NA,NA